These 11 T cell receptor beta chains share one sample of origin, sequenced in a study of T cell responses to AZD1222 COVID-19 vaccine. Sequencing was performed with immunoSEQ multiplex PCR; in TCRdb, only in-frame clones are kept and a portion is missing. The table has around 200,000 clones, around 88% seen once; the top ten hold 0.49%. The sample consisted of peripheral blood, taken on day 0 of AZD1222 vaccination. All receptors come from an adult in good health.

The chain couples TRBV6-4 to TRBJ1-2, with D possibly matching TRBD1 (5 bases). The CDR3 covers 15 residues. The V and J ends lost 5 bases and 5 bases respectively, with 18 bases between them. Germline values: CDR1 MRHNA, CDR2 SNTAGT. Here the CDR3 DNA reads TGTGCCAGCAGTTTAGGGAGACAGTTTGAGTATGGCTACACCTTC. Translation: CASSLGRQFEYGYTF.

A single count supports this clone. J is TRBJ2-3 and V is TRBV3-1 (or the pseudogene TRBV3-2); no firm D call. The CDR3 consists of 17 residues. The V gene lost 5 bases and the J gene lost 6 bases, with 24 bases spanning the gap. Germline CDR1 LGHDT, CDR2 YNNKEL (reference sequence). The CDR3 DNA sequence: TGTGCCAGCAGCTACAAGTCCGGACCGGATTTGAGGGATACGCAGTATTTT. It codes for CASSYKSGPDLRDTQYF.

The gene calls are TRBV28 and TRBJ2-6; 8 bases line up with TRBD2. Germline V CDR1 and CDR2: MDHEN, SYDVKM. This CDR3 has 15 amino acids. V lost 5 bases to trimming and J lost 4 bases; unmatched junction nucleotides: 4. The CDR3 loop is CASSPGGAGANVLTF. The CDR3 DNA sequence: TGTGCCAGCAGTCCGGGGGGGGCCGGGGCCAACGTCCTGACTTTC.

This clone came up once. This chain joins TRBV6-5 and TRBJ1-2; TRBD1 matches at 8 bases. This CDR3 region has 14 residues. The V gene's germline CDR1 is MNHEY and CDR2 SVGAGI. J lost 5 bases, V lost 2 bases, and 4 bases had no gene match. CDR3 nucleotide sequence: TGTGCCAGCAGTTACGCGGACAGGGAATATGGCTACACCTTC. It encodes CASSYADREYGYTF.

The J gene is TRBJ2-5, the V gene TRBV9; 7 nucleotides match TRBD2. Losses at the gene ends were 4 bases for V and 5 bases for J; bases not matched to a gene: 11. The CDR3 runs 15 residues. From germline, CDR1 is SGDLS and CDR2 YYNGEE. The CDR3 sequence is CASSPGGGAGETQYF. The CDR3 region has the DNA TGTGCCAGCAGCCCGGGAGGAGGGGCTGGGGAGACCCAGTACTTC.

The sample holds a few counts of this clone. The V call is TRBV20-1, the J call TRBJ2-1, with TRBD2 identical over 13 bases. The V segment lost 3 bases and the J segment 4 bases; nucleotides outside the gene matches: 3. The germline gives CDR1 DFQATT, CDR2 SNEGSKA (reference sequence). This CDR3 has 15 amino acids. Written as DNA, the CDR3 is TGCAGTGCTAGTACTAGCGGGAGGGGTTACAATGAGCAGTTCTTC. Its translation: CSASTSGRGYNEQFF.

The chain carries TRBV7-9 and TRBJ1-6, with a weak D call TRBD1 (6 bases). CDR3 size: 14 residues. V was shortened by 7 bases and J by 9 bases, with 16 bases between the two germline ends. Germline CDR1 SEHNR, CDR2 FQNEAQ (reference sequence). The CDR3 loop reads CASTHDRTGSPLHF. Here the CDR3 DNA reads TGTGCCAGCACCCATGACAGGACGGGTTCACCCCTCCACTTT.

J is TRBJ2-4 and V is TRBV28, with 7 bases identical to TRBD1. Germline V gene data show CDR1 as MDHEN and CDR2 as SYDVKM. This CDR3 is built from 15 residues. V trimming: 5 bases; J trimming: 0 bases; junction bases outside the gene matches: 4. CDR3 sequence reads: CASSPTGLAKNIQYF. In DNA, the CDR3 is TGTGCCAGCAGTCCGACAGGGCTAGCCAAAAACATTCAGTACTTC.

This clone was observed a handful of times. The rearrangement links TRBV14 to TRBJ2-2; a weak D match, TRBD1 (7 bases). CDR1 and CDR2 (germline): SGHDN, FVKESK. Trimming cost V 0 bases and J 0 bases, with 14 bases left between them. CDR3 length equals 18 residues. The CDR3, as DNA: TGTGCCAGCAGCCAAGATATCTCAGGGGGGACGAACACCGGGGAGCTGTTTTTT. It translates to CASSQDISGGTNTGELFF.

The chain links TRBV28 to TRBJ1-3; possible D gene TRBD1, 5 bases. Germline V gene sequence: CDR1 MDHEN, CDR2 SYDVKM. The V and J ends lost 4 bases and 0 bases respectively, with 13 bases between them. This CDR3 spans 16 amino acids. The DNA for the CDR3 is TGTGCCAGCAGTTACGAGACAGCTTTCTCTGGAAACACCATATATTTT. Its protein is CASSYETAFSGNTIYF.

The chain has TRBV21-1 and TRBJ2-7; the table's D call TRBD1 went unverified against the DNA. TRBV21-1 represents a pseudogene. The CDR3 spans 16 residues. CDR3 sequence: CASSKVWQGSPYEQYF. The CDR3 DNA reads as TGTGCCAGCAGCAAAGTTTGGCAGGGGTCCCCCTACGAGCAGTACTTC.